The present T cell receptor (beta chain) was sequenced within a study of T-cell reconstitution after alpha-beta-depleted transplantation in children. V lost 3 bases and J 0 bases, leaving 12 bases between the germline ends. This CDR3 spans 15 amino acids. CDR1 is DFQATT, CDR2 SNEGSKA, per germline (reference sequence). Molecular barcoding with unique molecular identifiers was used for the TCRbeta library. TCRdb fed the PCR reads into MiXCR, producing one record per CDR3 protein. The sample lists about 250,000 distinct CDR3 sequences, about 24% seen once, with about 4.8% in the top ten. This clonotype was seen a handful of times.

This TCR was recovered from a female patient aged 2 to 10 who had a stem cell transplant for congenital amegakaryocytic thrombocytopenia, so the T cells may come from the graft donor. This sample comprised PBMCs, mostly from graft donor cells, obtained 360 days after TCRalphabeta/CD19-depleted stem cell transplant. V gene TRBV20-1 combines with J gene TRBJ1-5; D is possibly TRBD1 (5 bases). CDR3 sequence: CSASETVYSNQPQHF. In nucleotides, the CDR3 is TGCAGTGCTAGTGAGACAGTTTATAGCAATCAGCCCCAGCATTTT.